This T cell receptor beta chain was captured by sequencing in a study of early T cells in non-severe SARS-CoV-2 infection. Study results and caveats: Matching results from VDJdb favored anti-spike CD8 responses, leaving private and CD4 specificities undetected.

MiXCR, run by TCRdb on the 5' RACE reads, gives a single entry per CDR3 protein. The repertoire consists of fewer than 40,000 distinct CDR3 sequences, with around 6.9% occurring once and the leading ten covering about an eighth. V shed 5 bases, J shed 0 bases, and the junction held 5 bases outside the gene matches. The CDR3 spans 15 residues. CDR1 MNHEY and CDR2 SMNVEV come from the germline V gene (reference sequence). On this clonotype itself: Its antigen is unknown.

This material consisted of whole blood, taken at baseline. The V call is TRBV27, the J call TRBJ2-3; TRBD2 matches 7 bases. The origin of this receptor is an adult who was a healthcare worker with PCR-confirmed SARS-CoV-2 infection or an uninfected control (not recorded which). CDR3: CASSATSVSTDTQYF. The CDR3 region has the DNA TGTGCCAGCAGTGCTACTAGCGTGAGCACAGATACGCAGTATTTT.